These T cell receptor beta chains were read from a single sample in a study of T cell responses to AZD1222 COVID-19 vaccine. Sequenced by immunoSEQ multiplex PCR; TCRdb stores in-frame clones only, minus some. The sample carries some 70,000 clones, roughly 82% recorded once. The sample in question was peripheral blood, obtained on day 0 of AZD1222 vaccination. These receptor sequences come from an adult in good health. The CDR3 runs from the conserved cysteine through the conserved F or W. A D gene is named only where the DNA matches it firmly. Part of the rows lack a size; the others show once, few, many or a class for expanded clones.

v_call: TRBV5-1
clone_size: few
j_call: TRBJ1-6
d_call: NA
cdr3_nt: TGCGCCAGCAGCTCCCGGACGGATAATTCACCCCTCCACTTT
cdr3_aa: CASSSRTDNSPLHF

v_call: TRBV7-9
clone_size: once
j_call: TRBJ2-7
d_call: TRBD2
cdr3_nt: TGTGCCAGCAGCATGGGAGGGACTACCTACGAGCAGTACTTC
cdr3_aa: CASSMGGTTYEQYF

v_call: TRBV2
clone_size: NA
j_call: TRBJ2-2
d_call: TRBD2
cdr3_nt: TGTGCCAGCAGACCACTAGCGGGCTCCGGGGAGCTGTTTTTT
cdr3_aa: CASRPLAGSGELFF

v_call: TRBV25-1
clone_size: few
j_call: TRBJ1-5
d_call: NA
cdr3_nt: TGTGCCAGCAGTGAATATGATACCTCGTTCGGCCAGCCCCAGCATTTT
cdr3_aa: CASSEYDTSFGQPQHF

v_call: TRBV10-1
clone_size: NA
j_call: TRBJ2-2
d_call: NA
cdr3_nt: TGCGCCAGCAGCCAGGGACAAATGAACACCGGGGAGCTGTTTTTT
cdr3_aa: CASSQGQMNTGELFF

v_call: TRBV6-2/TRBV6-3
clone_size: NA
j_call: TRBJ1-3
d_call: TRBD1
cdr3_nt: TGTGCCAGCAGCCAGGGGGTAAAGAGCTCTGGAAACACCATATATTTT
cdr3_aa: CASSQGVKSSGNTIYF

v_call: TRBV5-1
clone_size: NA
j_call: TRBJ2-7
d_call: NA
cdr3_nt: TGCGCCAGCAGACTTAGGACAGACAACTCCTACGAGCAGTACTTC
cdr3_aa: CASRLRTDNSYEQYF

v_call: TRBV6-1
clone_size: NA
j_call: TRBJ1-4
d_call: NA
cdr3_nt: TGTGCCAGCAGCACTTGGGGGGCCGCGAATGAAAAACTGTTTTTT
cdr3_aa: CASSTWGAANEKLFF

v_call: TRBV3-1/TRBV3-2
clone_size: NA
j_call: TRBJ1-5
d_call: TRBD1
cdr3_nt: TGTGCCAGCAGCCTTGGACAGGGGGGGCCGGGTCAGCCCCAGCATTTT
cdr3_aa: CASSLGQGGPGQPQHF

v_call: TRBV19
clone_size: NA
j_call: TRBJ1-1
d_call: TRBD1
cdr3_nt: TGTGCCAGTAGTACCGGGACAGAATACACTGAAGCTTTCTTT
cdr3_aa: CASSTGTEYTEAFF

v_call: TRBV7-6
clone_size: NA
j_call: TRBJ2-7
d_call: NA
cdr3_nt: TGTGCCAGCAGCCTTCCCCAAAACGGCGAGCAGTACTTC
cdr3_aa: CASSLPQNGEQYF

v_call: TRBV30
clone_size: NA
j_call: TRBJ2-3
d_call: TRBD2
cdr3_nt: TGTGCCTGGAACGGGGGGAACCCCACAGATACGCAGTATTTT
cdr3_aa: CAWNGGNPTDTQYF

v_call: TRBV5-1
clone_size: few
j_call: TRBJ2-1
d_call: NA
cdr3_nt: TGCGCCAGCAGCCAAAGTTTCGGGAGCTCCTACAATGAGCAGTTCTTC
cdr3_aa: CASSQSFGSSYNEQFF

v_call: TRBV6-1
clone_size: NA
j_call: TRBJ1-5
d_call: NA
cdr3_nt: TGTGCCAGCAGTGAATTTTCGGCAGGGTCTAATCAGCCCCAGCATTTT
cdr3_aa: CASSEFSAGSNQPQHF

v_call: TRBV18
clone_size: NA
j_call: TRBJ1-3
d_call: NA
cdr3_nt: TGTGCCAGCTCACTCTCAAAGAGCTCTGGAAACACCATATATTTT
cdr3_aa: CASSLSKSSGNTIYF

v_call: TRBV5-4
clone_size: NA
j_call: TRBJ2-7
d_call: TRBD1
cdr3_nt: TGTGCCAGCAGCCTAACGACAGGGACAGGGGGCGAGCAGTACTTC
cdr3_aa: CASSLTTGTGGEQYF

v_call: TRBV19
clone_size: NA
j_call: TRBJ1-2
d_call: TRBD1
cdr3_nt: TGTGCCAGTAGTATACACGGACAGGGGGCCGACTATGGCTACACCTTC
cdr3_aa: CASSIHGQGADYGYTF

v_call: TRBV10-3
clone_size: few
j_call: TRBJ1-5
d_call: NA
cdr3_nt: TGTGCCATCAGTGAGTCGAACACTTTGGTAGCAGGGAGCAATCAGCCCCAGCATTTT
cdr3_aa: CAISESNTLVAGSNQPQHF

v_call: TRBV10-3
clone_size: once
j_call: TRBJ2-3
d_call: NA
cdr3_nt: TGTGCCATTGGCGTTCGCGGAAGCACAGATACGCAGTATTTT
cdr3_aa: CAIGVRGSTDTQYF

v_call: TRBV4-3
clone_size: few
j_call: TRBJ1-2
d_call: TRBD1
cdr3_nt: TGCGCCAGCAGACCAACAGGGGGCAGCTATGGCTACACCTTC
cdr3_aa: CASRPTGGSYGYTF

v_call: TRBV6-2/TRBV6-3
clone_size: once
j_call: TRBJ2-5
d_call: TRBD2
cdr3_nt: TGTGCCAGCAGACCTAGCGGGGGGGCAGGGGAGACCCAGTACTTC
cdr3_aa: CASRPSGGAGETQYF

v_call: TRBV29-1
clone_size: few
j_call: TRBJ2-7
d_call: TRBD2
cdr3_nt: TGCAGCGTTGAAGTCCGGGGGGAAAACTACGAGCAGTACTTC
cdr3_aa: CSVEVRGENYEQYF

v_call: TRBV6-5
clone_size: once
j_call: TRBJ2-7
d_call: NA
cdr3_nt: TGTGCCAGCAGGGACGGCTACGAGCAGTACTTC
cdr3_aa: CASRDGYEQYF

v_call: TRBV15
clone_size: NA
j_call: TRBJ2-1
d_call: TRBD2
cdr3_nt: TGTGCCACCAGCAGGAAGCGGGGGGCCTTAAACTCCTACAATGAGCAGTTCTTC
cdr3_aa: CATSRKRGALNSYNEQFF

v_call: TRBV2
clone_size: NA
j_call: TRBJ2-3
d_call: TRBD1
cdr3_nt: TGTGCCAGCGGGACCGGGACAGGGGGATGGACAGATACGCAGTATTTT
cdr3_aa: CASGTGTGGWTDTQYF

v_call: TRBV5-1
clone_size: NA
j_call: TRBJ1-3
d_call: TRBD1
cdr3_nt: TGCGCCAGCAGCTATGGCCGCGTTTCAGGACAGGGCCCCGTCAGCTCTGGAAACACCATATATTTT
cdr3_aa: CASSYGRVSGQGPVSSGNTIYF

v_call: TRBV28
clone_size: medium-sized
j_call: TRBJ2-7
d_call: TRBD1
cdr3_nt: TGTGCCAGCAGTTGGGGGACAGGGGTTTACGAGCAGTACTTC
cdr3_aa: CASSWGTGVYEQYF

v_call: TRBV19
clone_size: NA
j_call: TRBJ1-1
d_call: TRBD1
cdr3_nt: TGTGCCAGTAGTATGGCTGCAGGGGGGGTGAACACTGAAGCTTTCTTT
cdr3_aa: CASSMAAGGVNTEAFF

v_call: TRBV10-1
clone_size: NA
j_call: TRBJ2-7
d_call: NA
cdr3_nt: TGCGCCAGCAGTGAATCCAGATACTACGAGCAGTACTTC
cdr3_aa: CASSESRYYEQYF

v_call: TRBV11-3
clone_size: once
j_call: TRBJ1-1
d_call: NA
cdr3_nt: TGTGCCAGCAGCTTAGGTGAGAACACTGAAGCTTTCTTT
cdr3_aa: CASSLGENTEAFF

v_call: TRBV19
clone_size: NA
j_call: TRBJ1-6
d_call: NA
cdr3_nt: TGTGCCAGTAGTCGCCAGACAGATTCACCCCTCCACTTT
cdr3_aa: CASSRQTDSPLHF

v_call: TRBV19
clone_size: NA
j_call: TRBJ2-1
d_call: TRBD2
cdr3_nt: TGTGCCAGTAACCGAGGGGGACTAGCGGGCTTGAGCTCCTACAATGAGCAGTTCTTC
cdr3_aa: CASNRGGLAGLSSYNEQFF

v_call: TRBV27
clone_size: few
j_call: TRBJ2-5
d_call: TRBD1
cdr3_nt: TGTGCCAGCAGTTGGGACAGCCAAGAGACCCAGTACTTC
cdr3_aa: CASSWDSQETQYF

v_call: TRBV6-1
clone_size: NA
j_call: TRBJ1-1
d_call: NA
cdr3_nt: TGTGCCAGCAGTGAAACCCAGGGGCCCACTGAAGCTTTCTTT
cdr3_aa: CASSETQGPTEAFF

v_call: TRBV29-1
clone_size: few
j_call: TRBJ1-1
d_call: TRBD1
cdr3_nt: TGCAGCGTAGACAGGGGGTTTGGCGCTGAAGCTTTCTTT
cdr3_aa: CSVDRGFGAEAFF

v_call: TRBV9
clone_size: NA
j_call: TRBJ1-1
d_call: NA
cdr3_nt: TGTGCCAGCAGCGTAGCTCCTTCGCAGAACACTGAAGCTTTCTTT
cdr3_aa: CASSVAPSQNTEAFF

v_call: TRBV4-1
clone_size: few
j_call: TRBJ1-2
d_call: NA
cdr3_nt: TGCGCCAGCAGCTCCCAAGCGGGCTATAACTATGGCTACACCTTC
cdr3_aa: CASSSQAGYNYGYTF

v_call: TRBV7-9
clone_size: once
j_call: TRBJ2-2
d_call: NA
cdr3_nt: TGTGCCAGCAGCCCCCCTAGGGCGAGAACCGGGGAGCTGTTTTTT
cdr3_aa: CASSPPRARTGELFF

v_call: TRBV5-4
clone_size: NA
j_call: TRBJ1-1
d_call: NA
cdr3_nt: TGTGCCAGCAGCTTGGATGGTCAGGGAGGAACTGAAGCTTTCTTT
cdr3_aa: CASSLDGQGGTEAFF

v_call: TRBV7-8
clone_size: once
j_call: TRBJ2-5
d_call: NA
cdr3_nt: TGTGCCAGCAGCTTAGGGGAAGAGACCCAGTACTTC
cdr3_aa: CASSLGEETQYF

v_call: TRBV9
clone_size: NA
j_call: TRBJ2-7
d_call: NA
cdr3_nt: TGTGCCAGCAGCCCCCAGACTAGCTCCTACGAGCAGTACTTC
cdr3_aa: CASSPQTSSYEQYF

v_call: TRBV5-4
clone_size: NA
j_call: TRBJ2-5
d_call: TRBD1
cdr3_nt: TGTGCCAGCAGCCCCGACAGGGCCCGCGAGACCCAGTACTTC
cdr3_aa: CASSPDRARETQYF